This record covers a single T cell receptor beta chain. The clone's antigen remains unknown. One base away there is no much larger clone; base qualities are not given. What the treatment or condition label conveys for this sample: live attenuated yellow fever vaccine strain. Two biological replicates of bulk PBMCs were collected at each blood-draw timepoint. PBMCs were isolated from peripheral blood using a standard Ficoll-Paque protocol. TriZol was used to extract RNA from bulk PBMCs, from CD4 and CD8 fractions, and from dextramer-positive and dextramer-negative fractions. TCR cDNA was synthesized by 5'RACE template switching, which introduced a universal primer site and unique molecular identifiers. Priming of cDNA synthesis was performed from both the TCR alpha and TCR beta constant segments. Two PCR steps were used to amplify libraries, with sample barcodes and sequencing adapters being added in the second step. Sequencing of libraries was performed on Illumina HiSeq 2500 (2x100 bp) or NovaSeq (2x150 bp). On the study's bioinformatics: Reads were demultiplexed and collapsed into UMI consensus sequences with MIGEC, and V(D)J alignment was performed with MiXCR. Vaccine-responding clonotypes were defined with edgeR using replicate PBMC samples, requiring FDR below 0.01 and a log2 fold change above 5 up to day 15. Bulk clonotypes were assigned CD4 or CD8 identity according to which sequenced CD4 or CD8 repertoire held them at higher abundance. The raw public reads went through TCRdb reprocessing: fastp at Q25, MiXCR clone calling, in-frame beta chains kept. Here each entry gathers all rows of one CDR3 protein and keeps the most common genes and DNA. These V and J calls are TCRdb output, not the study's own analysis. The sample table holds more than 450,000 distinct CDR3 sequences, of which 20% to 25% were seen once. The ten largest clones add up to less than 20% of the sample.

These data belong to a study of T cells after yellow fever vaccination (dated by TCRdb to the late 2010s). Study-level background: The SMART-Seq v4 Ultra Low Input RNA kit was used to prepare libraries from fractions with low cell numbers. The cohort comprised two healthy male donors, one aged 18 to 30 and one aged 30 to 40 years. To follow T-cell clones before and after primary and booster YFV17D yellow fever vaccination, bulk TCR alpha and beta repertoires were sequenced over time. Blood was collected at multiple timepoints before and after primary and secondary immunization, and bulk PBMC replicates and cell subsets were isolated. Overall results and qualifications from the work: A small fraction of clonotypes showed up in both the CD4 and CD8 compartments, probably as a result of convergent recombination. Only a couple of donors were included in the study, so the extent to which the findings can be generalized is limited. Compared with the primary T-cell response, the secondary T-cell response was faster but weaker, reaching its peak on day 5 rather than on day 15. Most clones expanded after primary vaccination (almost 98% of CD4 and around 88% of CD8) were re-detected after the booster, suggesting that broad memory maintenance occurred. Computational filtering was required because FACS-sorted repertoires could contain abundant contaminating clonotypes from the bulk population.

The germline V and J ends show losses of 6 bases and 8 bases respectively, and no gene match explains 13 bases of the junction. The CDR3 contains 15 residues, cysteine and phenylalanine counted. Only the CDR3 part of the read is kept: 45 bases, read in frame from the first base. From a lookup of the germline V gene (reference sequence), CDR1 and CDR2 are DFQATT and SNEGSKA. This receptor was identified in a man in his late teens or twenties who received the YFV17D yellow fever vaccine. Sample: PBMCs, taken about 20 days after the first yellow fever vaccination. The sequence joins TRBV20-1 to TRBJ1-6; TRBD1 agrees with 7 junctional bases. The sequence in DNA is TGCAGTGCACTTAGGGACAGTGGGGGAGATTCACCCCTCCACTTT. Protein translation: CSALRDSGGDSPLHF.